The T cell receptor (beta chain) under discussion was sequenced for a study of blood T cell repertoires in COVID-19. Study-wide background: There were acute and convalescent COVID-19 samples, and they came from the United States, Italy and Spain. Sources were T cells, B-cell-depleted T cells, or PBMCs; the material itself was cDNA or gDNA.

The CDR3 consists of 16 residues. Trimming took off 1 base at V and 1 base at J, with 10 bases between the two ends. Germline CDR1 and CDR2: LGHNA and YSLEER. Clones were sequenced by immunoSEQ multiplex PCR, and TCRdb holds only the in-frame ones, with some missing. This table holds 85,000 to 130,000 clones, 84% found once. Specimen: peripheral blood. This receptor was identified in a man aged 60-69 years with acute or convalescent COVID-19. The J gene is TRBJ2-2, the V gene TRBV4-3, with D hard to call. The CDR3, as DNA: TGCGCCAGCAGCCAAGCTGCGGCGTTGAACACCGGGGAGCTGTTTTTT. Protein: CASSQAAALNTGELFF.